This passage covers 15 T cell receptor beta chains from one sample sequenced in a study of response to subunit inactivated influenza vaccine. From the RT-PCR reads, TCRdb called clonotypes with MiXCR, one entry per CDR3 protein. The table has 500,000 to 700,000 distinct CDR3 sequences, less than 25% seen once. These records were also assigned to another study, of T cells expressing NK-cell markers. That report adds: cDNA encoding TCR beta was synthesized via 5'RACE template switching incorporating UMIs.

Sequenced material: CD4+ T cells sorted from PBMCs, taken 11 to 12 days after vaccination. The receptors derive from a man in his fifties or sixties who received an inactivated influenza vaccine.

The chain recombines TRBV7-9 with TRBJ1-1; D perhaps matches TRBD1 (6 bases). The CDR3 loop spans 14 amino acids. The germline V and J ends were trimmed by 3 bases and 6 bases, with 14 bases remaining between them. CDR1 is SEHNR, CDR2 FQNEAQ, per germline (reference sequence). In DNA form, the CDR3 reads TGTGCCAGCAGCTTGGTAGGGGGTATCGCTGAAGCTTTCTTT. Protein sequence: CASSLVGGIAEAFF.

This chain joins TRBV9 and TRBJ2-1; D is perhaps TRBD2 (7 bases). The V gene lost 3 bases and the J gene lost 2 bases, with 15 bases spanning the gap. The CDR3 is 16 residues long. Germline V gene sequence: CDR1 SGDLS, CDR2 YYNGEE. CDR3 nucleotides: TGTGCCAGCAGCGCTGGGGGGGGGGCTCCCTACAATGAGCAGTTCTTC. The encoded protein is CASSAGGGAPYNEQFF.

This clonotype appeared a few times. The J gene is TRBJ2-1, the V gene TRBV29-1; no clear D gene. CDR1 SQVTM and CDR2 ANQGSEA come from the germline V gene. The V end was cut by 5 bases, the J end by 8 bases, with 10 bases between. The CDR3 runs to 11 residues. The CDR3 DNA sequence: TGCAGCGTTAAGTTTGTGGATGAGCAGTTCTTC. Protein sequence: CSVKFVDEQFF.

Here the CDR3 DNA reads TGCAGTGCTAGAGACGGTCCTCACCCCGGGGAGCTGTTTTTT. It specifies CSARDGPHPGELFF. The chain is built from TRBV20-1 and TRBJ2-2; the D is unclear. CDR3 size: 14 residues. Between the trimmed V and J ends, which lost 0 bases and 6 bases, there was a span of 11 bases. Germline assignment: CDR1 DFQATT and CDR2 SNEGSKA (reference sequence).

This clonotype has ten or more counts. The V and J genes are TRBV6-1 and TRBJ1-4, with a possible D match to TRBD1 (5 bases). Germline V gene data show CDR1 as MNHNS and CDR2 as SASEGT. CDR3 length: 14 residues. Trimming removed 8 bases from V and 2 bases from J, with 12 bases in between. CDR3 residues: CASGRQTTNEKLFF. The CDR3 DNA reads as TGTGCCAGCGGGCGACAGACCACTAATGAAAAACTGTTTTTT.

The chain combines TRBV20-1 with TRBJ1-1; D call uncertain. The germline CDR1 and CDR2 sequences are DFQATT and SNEGSKA (reference sequence). This CDR3 contains 13 residues. V gave up 0 bases and J gave up 8 bases, with 13 bases separating them. The CDR3 DNA follows: TGCAGTGCTAGAGATCCTCCCGCGAGGGAAGCTTTCTTT. This gives the protein CSARDPPAREAFF.

The chain has TRBV6-5 and TRBJ1-2; no definite D call. The V and J ends lost 0 bases and 8 bases respectively, with 10 bases between them. Per the germline V gene, CDR1 is MNHEY and CDR2 is SVGAGI. The CDR3 is made up of 13 amino acids. CDR3 in amino acids: CASSYSRARGYTF. The CDR3 coding sequence is TGTGCCAGCAGTTACTCGAGAGCCAGGGGCTACACCTTC.

This clonotype has only a few counts. The chain employs TRBV7-2 and TRBJ1-1, with D unresolved. The V gene lost 1 base and the J gene lost 1 base, with 10 bases spanning the gap. The CDR3 consists of 15 residues. The V gene's germline CDR1 is SGHTA and CDR2 FQGNSA. The CDR3 is CASSLGVTKNTEAFF. The CDR3, as DNA: TGTGCCAGCAGCTTAGGTGTGACAAAGAACACTGAAGCTTTCTTT.

In its sample, this clonotype was seen once. The V gene is TRBV28, the J gene TRBJ1-1; 7 positions agree with TRBD1. V lost 6 bases to trimming and J lost 6 bases; unmatched junction nucleotides: 13. The CDR3 sequence is 15 residues long. In germline, CDR1 is MDHEN, CDR2 SYDVKM. The CDR3 region has the DNA TGTGCCAGCAGAAGAACAGGGGACTCGATCCCTGAAGCTTTCTTT. Its protein product is CASRRTGDSIPEAFF.

This clonotype has only a few counts. The chain uses TRBV20-1 and TRBJ1-1; D is unclear. Trimming removed 2 bases from V and 11 bases from J, with 9 bases in between. Germline CDR1 reads DFQATT; CDR2 reads SNEGSKA (reference sequence). This CDR3 contains 10 residues. The CDR3 here is CSARLERAFF. The CDR3 coding sequence is TGCAGTGCTAGACTTGAACGGGCTTTCTTT.

This clonotype occurred a few times. V is TRBV18 and J is TRBJ2-3, with D possibly matching TRBD1 (8 bases). Trimming removed 3 bases at V and 4 bases at J, with 17 bases between. Germline V lookup: CDR1 KGHSH, CDR2 LQKENI. The CDR3 consists of 16 residues. CDR3 sequence reads: CASSPGGQTGADTQYF. The CDR3 bases are TGTGCCAGCTCACCGGGGGGGCAGACAGGGGCAGATACGCAGTATTTT.

The genes are TRBV7-9 and TRBJ2-2; the D is unclear. The V gene lost 0 bases and the J gene lost 7 bases, with 9 bases spanning the gap. The germline V gene has CDR1 SEHNR and CDR2 FQNEAQ (reference sequence). The CDR3 sequence is 14 residues long. The CDR3 DNA reads TGTGCCAGCAGCTTAGCTACGGTTTTCGGGGAGCTGTTTTTT. This encodes CASSLATVFGELFF.

This chain joins TRBV3-1 and TRBJ2-5, with TRBD2 matching over 7 bases. Per germline, CDR1 LGHDT and CDR2 YNNKEL (reference sequence). This CDR3 is built from 14 residues. V dropped 4 bases and J dropped 3; count of bases not matched to a gene: 5. The CDR3: CASSLPGREETQYF. The CDR3 DNA reads TGTGCCAGCAGCCTCCCGGGGAGGGAAGAGACCCAGTACTTC.

This clonotype was observed at least ten times. The rearrangement uses TRBV6-1 and TRBJ1-2, with 8 bases aligning to TRBD1. The CDR3 sequence is 14 residues long. Germline V CDR1 and CDR2: MNHNS, SASEGT. Trimming at V came to 4 bases and at J to 4 bases, leaving 5 bases not matched to a gene. CDR3 region: CASSARGQGYGYTF. For the CDR3, the DNA is TGTGCCAGCAGTGCCAGAGGACAGGGCTATGGCTACACCTTC.

This chain joins TRBV20-1 and TRBJ2-7; D is uncertain. Trimming removed 0 bases from V and 4 bases from J, with 10 bases in between. Per the germline V gene, CDR1 is DFQATT and CDR2 is SNEGSKA (reference sequence). The CDR3 loop spans 13 amino acids. CDR3 sequence: CSARDFSRYEQYF. The CDR3 nucleotides are TGCAGTGCTAGAGACTTTTCGAGGTACGAGCAGTACTTC.